This T cell receptor beta chain was identified in a study of blood T cell repertoires in COVID-19. Study-wide background: The analysed material was cDNA or gDNA that came from T cells, B-cell-depleted T cells, or PBMCs.

This clone was counted once. Under the authors' procedure: By means of reference gene primer amplification, nucleated cell counts were estimated. The repertoire was sequenced with immunoSEQ multiplex PCR; TCRdb's copy has only in-frame clones and lacks some. D and trimming were read from the DNA, whereas the V and J calls and clone size are those reported in that table. There are roughly 140,000 clones in the sample; 87% occur only once, and 3.5% to 5% lies in the top ten. V trimming: 8 bases; J trimming: 2 bases; junction bases outside the gene matches: 2. The CDR3 runs to 14 residues. The germline gives CDR1 PRHDT, CDR2 FYEKMQ (reference sequence).

The chain joins TRBV13 to TRBJ1-5; 11 bases are shared with TRBD1. Sequenced sample: peripheral blood. The sequence came from a woman in her fifties or sixties with active or convalescent COVID-19. As DNA, the CDR3 is TGTGCCAGCGGGACAGGGGGTGGCAATCAGCCCCAGCATTTT. Protein product: CASGTGGGNQPQHF.